Listed below are T cell receptor beta chains from one sample, sequenced in a study of identical twins. TCRdb fed the 5' RACE reads into MiXCR, producing one record per CDR3 protein. The sample shows roughly 470,000 distinct CDR3 sequences, roughly an eighth of them seen only once. Separately, the same data were catalogued under a study of yellow fever vaccine responses in identical twins.

The specimen was CD4+ T cells sorted from blood. The source of these receptors is a woman between 18 and 29 years old in good health. CDR3s include the opening cysteine and the closing phenylalanine or tryptophan. The D gene is left open where the match is weak. The listing skips clone size in some rows; elsewhere it reads once, few, many or a size class.

>TRBV7-9|-|-|TRBJ1-2
CASSFITAIYDYTF
>TRBV27|few|-|TRBJ2-3
CASSPQGGPDTQYF
>TRBV20-1|-|-|TRBJ1-1
CSARDFRAGNTEAFF
>TRBV5-1|few|-|TRBJ2-2
CASSFTRGPEGENTGELFF
>TRBV5-1|-|-|TRBJ2-2
CASSLGVAESNTGELFF
>TRBV3-1|few|TRBD1|TRBJ2-1
CASSLQGQDEQFF
>TRBV5-6|-|-|TRBJ1-2
CASSLGETNYGYTF
>TRBV28|-|TRBD2|TRBJ2-1
CAIYRNSGSVYNEQFF
>TRBV7-2|few|-|TRBJ1-1
CASSLFGGGRTEAFF
>TRBV29-1|-|-|TRBJ2-3
CSAIPAPASSTDTQYF
>TRBV20-1|few|-|TRBJ2-7
CSADRGGGVGSYEQYF
>TRBV12-3/TRBV12-4|many|-|TRBJ2-4
CATSEGVNIQYF
>TRBV20-1|-|-|TRBJ2-1
CSARGTLLSEQFF
>TRBV5-1|few|TRBD1|TRBJ2-3
CASSLRQGAQDTQYF
>TRBV20-1|few|-|TRBJ2-3
CSSTSTRAPRTDTQYF
>TRBV20-1|-|-|TRBJ2-3
CSAGPRSTDTQYF
>TRBV6-1|-|TRBD2|TRBJ2-3
CASRPLAGLGTDTQYF
>TRBV6-2/TRBV6-3|few|-|TRBJ2-5
CASGRLLQETQYF
>TRBV12-3/TRBV12-4|many|TRBD2|TRBJ2-5
CASSLPTSGGVKETQYF
>TRBV10-3|many|-|TRBJ2-5
CAISESSGLGETQYF
>TRBV12-3/TRBV12-4|once|-|TRBJ2-3
CASSRGVGVGAQTTQYF
>TRBV29-1|-|-|TRBJ2-7
CSVEGQGYEQYF
>TRBV7-9|-|TRBD2|TRBJ2-3
CASSPWDYRADTQYF
>TRBV29-1|many|-|TRBJ2-1
CSVDSRGYNEQFF
>TRBV9|many|-|TRBJ2-1
CASSVVDQAGGQFF